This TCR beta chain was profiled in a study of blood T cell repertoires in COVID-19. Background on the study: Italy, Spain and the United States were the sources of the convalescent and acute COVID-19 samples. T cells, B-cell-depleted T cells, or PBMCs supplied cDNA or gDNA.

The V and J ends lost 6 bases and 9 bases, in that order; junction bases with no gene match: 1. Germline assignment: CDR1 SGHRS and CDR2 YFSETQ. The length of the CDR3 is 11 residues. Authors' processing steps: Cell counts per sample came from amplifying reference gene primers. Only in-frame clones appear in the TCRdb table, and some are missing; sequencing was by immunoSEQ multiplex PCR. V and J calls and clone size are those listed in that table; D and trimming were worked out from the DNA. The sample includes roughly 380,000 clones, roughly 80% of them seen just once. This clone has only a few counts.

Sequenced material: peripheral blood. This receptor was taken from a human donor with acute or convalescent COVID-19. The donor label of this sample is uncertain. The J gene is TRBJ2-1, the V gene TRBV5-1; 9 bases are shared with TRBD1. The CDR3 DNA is TGCGCCAGCAAACAGGGGGCTGAGCAGTTCTTC. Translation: CASKQGAEQFF.